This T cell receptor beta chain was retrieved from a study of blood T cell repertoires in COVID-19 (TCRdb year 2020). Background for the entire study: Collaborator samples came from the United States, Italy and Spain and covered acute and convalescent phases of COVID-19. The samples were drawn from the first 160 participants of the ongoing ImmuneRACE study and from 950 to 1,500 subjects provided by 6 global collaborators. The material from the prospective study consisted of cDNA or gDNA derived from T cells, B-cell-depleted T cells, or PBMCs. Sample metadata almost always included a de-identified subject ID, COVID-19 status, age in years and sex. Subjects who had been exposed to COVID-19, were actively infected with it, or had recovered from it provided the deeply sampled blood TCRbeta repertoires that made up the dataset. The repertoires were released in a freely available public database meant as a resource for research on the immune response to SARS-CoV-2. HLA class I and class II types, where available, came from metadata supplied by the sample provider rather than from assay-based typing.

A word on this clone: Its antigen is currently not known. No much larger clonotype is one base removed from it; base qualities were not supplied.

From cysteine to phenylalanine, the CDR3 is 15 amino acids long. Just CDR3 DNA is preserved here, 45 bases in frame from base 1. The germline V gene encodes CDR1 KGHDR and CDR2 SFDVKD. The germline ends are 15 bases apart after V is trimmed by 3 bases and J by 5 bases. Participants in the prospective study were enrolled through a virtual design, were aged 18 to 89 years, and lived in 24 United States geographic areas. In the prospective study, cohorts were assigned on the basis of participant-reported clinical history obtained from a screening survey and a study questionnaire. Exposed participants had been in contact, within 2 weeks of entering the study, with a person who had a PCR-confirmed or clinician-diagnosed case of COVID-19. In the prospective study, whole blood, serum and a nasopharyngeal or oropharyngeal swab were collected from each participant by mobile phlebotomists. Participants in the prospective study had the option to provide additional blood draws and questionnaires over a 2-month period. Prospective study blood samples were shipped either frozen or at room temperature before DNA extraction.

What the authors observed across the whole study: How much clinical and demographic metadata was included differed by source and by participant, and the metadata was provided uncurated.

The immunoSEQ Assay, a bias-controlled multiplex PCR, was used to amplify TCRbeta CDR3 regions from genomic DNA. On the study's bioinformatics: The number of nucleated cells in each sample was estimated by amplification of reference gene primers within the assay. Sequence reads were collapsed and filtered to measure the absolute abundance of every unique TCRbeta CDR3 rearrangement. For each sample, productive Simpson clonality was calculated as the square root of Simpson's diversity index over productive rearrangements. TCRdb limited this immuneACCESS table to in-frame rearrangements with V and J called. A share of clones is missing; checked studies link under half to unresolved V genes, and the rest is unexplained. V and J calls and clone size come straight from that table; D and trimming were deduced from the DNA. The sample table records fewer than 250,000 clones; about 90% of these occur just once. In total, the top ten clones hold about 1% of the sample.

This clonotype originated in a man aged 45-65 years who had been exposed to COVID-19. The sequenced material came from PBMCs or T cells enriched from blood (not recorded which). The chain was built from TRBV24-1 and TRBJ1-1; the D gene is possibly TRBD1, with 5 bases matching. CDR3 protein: CATSDPTSGGTEAFF. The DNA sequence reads TGTGCCACCAGTGATCCTACTTCCGGGGGGACTGAAGCTTTCTTT.